This T cell receptor beta chain emerged from a study of blood T cells in healthy people across ages. General observations from the study: Both higher diversity and more naive CD4+ cells marked long-lived donors when set against aged donors.

Comments on this clonotype: Its antigen is undetermined.

J gave up 13 bases and V 5 bases, and 13 bases lay outside the gene matches. The V gene's germline CDR1 is KGHDR and CDR2 SFDVKD. The CDR3 totals 14 residues. A sample-barcoded 5' primer and a J-beta primer mix were used in a second PCR of about 7 to 12 cycles. TCRdb fed the 5' RACE reads into MiXCR, producing one record per CDR3 protein. The table includes about 1 million distinct CDR3 sequences, 40% to 45% detected once. The genes are TRBV24-1 and TRBJ2-1, with 7 bases lining up with TRBD2. This clonotype was obtained from a woman in her sixties or seventies in good health. The sample consisted of blood. The CDR3 spells CATSAPHGRETQFF. In DNA form, the CDR3 reads TGTGCCACCAGTGCCCCCCACGGGCGGGAGACCCAGTTCTTC.